One sample yielded the 13 T cell receptor beta chains listed below, sequenced in a study of T-cell reconstitution after alpha-beta-depleted transplantation in children. Unique molecular identifiers featured in how the TCRbeta library was prepared. TCRdb processed the PCR reads anew with MiXCR; each CDR3 protein has one entry. The profile covers more than 400,000 distinct CDR3 sequences, with about 10% appearing a single time and approximately 15% taken by the ten largest. The sequencing here drew on PBMCs, mostly from graft donor cells, taken 180 days after TCRalphabeta/CD19-depleted stem cell transplant. Receptors originate from a female patient between 2 and 10 years old who had a stem cell transplant for aplastic anemia, so the T cells may come from the graft donor.

V is TRBV6-2 or TRBV6-3 and J is TRBJ2-2, with D tentatively TRBD2 (5 bases). The V gene's germline CDR1 is MNHEY and CDR2 SVGEGT. The CDR3 totals 12 residues. Trimming pared 2 bases from V and 9 bases from J, leaving 7 bases between. The CDR3 coding sequence is TGTGCCAGCAGTTACCGGACTCGGGAGCTGTTTTTT. The encoded protein is CASSYRTRELFF.

This clonotype has more than one count but fewer than ten. The V call is TRBV6-2 or TRBV6-3, the J call TRBJ1-2; no firm D call. The CDR3 extends over 14 amino acids. Trimming stripped 8 bases from V and 3 bases from J, with 16 bases between. Germline V gene data show CDR1 as MNHEY and CDR2 as SVGEGT. The CDR3 DNA sequence: TGTGCCAGCCGTTTCCCGGACCTTCACTATGGCTACACCTTC. Translation gives CASRFPDLHYGYTF.

The table lists this clonotype with a few counts. The V call is TRBV7-9, the J call TRBJ2-7; D gene unclear. Looked up from germline, CDR1 is SEHNR and CDR2 is FQNEAQ (reference sequence). The CDR3 covers 13 residues. The V and J ends lost 1 base and 1 base respectively, with 5 bases between them. The CDR3 DNA sequence: TGTGCCAGCAGCTTAGTGGCATCCTACGAGCAGTACTTC. Encoded protein: CASSLVASYEQYF.

This clonotype came up a few times. The chain has TRBV6-5 and TRBJ1-3; D gene uncertain. The CDR3 contains 16 residues. Trimming took 2 bases from V and 4 from J, leaving 15 bases between them. Germline CDR1 is MNHEY and CDR2 is SVGAGI. The CDR3 protein is CASSYEGLGSGNTIYF. As DNA, the CDR3 is TGTGCCAGCAGTTACGAAGGATTAGGGTCGGGAAACACCATATATTTT.

This clonotype came up a few times. The V call is TRBV10-3, the J call TRBJ2-5; D not certain. The CDR3 totals 14 residues. The germline gives CDR1 ENHRY, CDR2 SYGVKD. V gave up 0 bases and J gave up 1 base, with 6 bases separating them. This chain's CDR3 is CAISESYSQETQYF. DNA for the CDR3: TGTGCCATCAGTGAGTCTTACAGCCAAGAGACCCAGTACTTC.

The sample holds a few counts of this clonotype. This chain connects TRBV29-1 to TRBJ1-2, with D possibly being TRBD1 (5 bases). Trimming left V 6 bases short and J 2 bases short, with 13 bases between. This CDR3 has 13 amino acids. Germline CDR1 and CDR2: SQVTM and ANQGSEA. The CDR3 DNA reads TGCAGCGTCTCCGGGGGGTTCAACTATGGCTACACCTTC. Its protein is CSVSGGFNYGYTF.

V is TRBV25-1 and J is TRBJ2-1; TRBD1 matches 8 bases. J gave up 9 bases and V 8 bases, and 15 bases lay outside the gene matches. The CDR3 has 15 amino acids. Per the germline V gene, CDR1 is MGHDK and CDR2 is SYGVNS. The CDR3 nucleotides are TGTGCCAGCCGAACCGACAGGGGCCAGCATAGTGAGCAGTTCTTC. Translated: CASRTDRGQHSEQFF.

The table lists this clonotype with a few counts. The rearrangement uses TRBV28 and TRBJ2-1; TRBD2 matches at 10 bases. The CDR3 is made up of 15 amino acids. Looked up from germline, CDR1 is MDHEN and CDR2 is SYDVKM. Germline trimming cut 2 bases from V and 7 bases from J; bases unmatched to any gene: 5. The CDR3 is CASSLPASGRNEQFF. CDR3 DNA: TGTGCCAGCAGTTTACCAGCTAGCGGGAGAAATGAGCAGTTCTTC.

The rearrangement uses TRBV20-1 and TRBJ2-3, with D unclear. Trimming pared 3 bases from V and 6 bases from J, leaving 1 base between. Germline-derived CDR1 and CDR2 are DFQATT and SNEGSKA (reference sequence). The CDR3 length is 9 residues. CDR3 in DNA: TGCAGTGCTAGGGATACGCAGTATTTT. Protein product: CSARDTQYF.

The chain has TRBV4-3 and TRBJ2-1; 10 nucleotides align to TRBD2. The CDR3 consists of 19 residues. V shed 3 bases, J shed 3 bases, and the junction held 14 bases outside the gene matches. Germline assignment: CDR1 LGHNA and CDR2 YSLEER. The CDR3 DNA sequence: TGCGCCAGCAGCCAGGTAGGCTCTCTAGCGGGAGTATTCTACAATGAGCAGTTCTTC. Amino acids: CASSQVGSLAGVFYNEQFF.

Remarks on this clonotype: A much more abundant neighbour one base away suggests this may be a read error. This sequence joins TRBV20-1 and TRBJ2-1, with D possibly matching TRBD1 (5 bases). The CDR3 is 12 residues long. Germline loops: CDR1 DFQATT, CDR2 SNEGSKA (reference sequence). V was cut by 5 bases and J by 5 bases, with 10 bases left in between. The DNA for the CDR3 is TGCAGTGCTTATGGGGCCAACAATGAGCAGTTCTTC. It encodes CSAYGANNEQFF.

This clonotype was counted only a few times. V and J are TRBV28 and TRBJ1-4; D call uncertain. The CDR3 covers 16 residues. Per germline, CDR1 MDHEN and CDR2 SYDVKM. V shed 5 bases and J shed 0 bases, with 13 bases lying between them. CDR3 coding DNA: TGTGCCAGCAGTCTGAGACCCTATGCAACTAATGAAAAACTGTTTTTT. Translating it yields CASSLRPYATNEKLFF.

V and J are TRBV27 and TRBJ1-2; D remains unclear. The CDR3 extends over 17 amino acids. V lost 4 bases, J lost 3 bases, and 21 bases lay in between. Looked up from germline, CDR1 is MNHEY and CDR2 is SMNVEV (reference sequence). CDR3 sequence (DNA): TGTGCCAGCAGTTCATGGGCCCGGAGAGGGCGGGACTATGGCTACACCTTC. It translates to CASSSWARRGRDYGYTF.